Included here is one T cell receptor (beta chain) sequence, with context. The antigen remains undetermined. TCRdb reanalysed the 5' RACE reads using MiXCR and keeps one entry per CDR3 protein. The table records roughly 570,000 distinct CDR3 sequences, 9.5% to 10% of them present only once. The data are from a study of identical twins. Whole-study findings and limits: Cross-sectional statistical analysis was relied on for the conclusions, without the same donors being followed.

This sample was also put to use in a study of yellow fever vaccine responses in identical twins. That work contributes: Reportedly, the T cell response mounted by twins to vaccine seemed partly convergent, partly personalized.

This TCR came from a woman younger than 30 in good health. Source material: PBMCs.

This CDR3 reads CASSLGGTGVTEQYF. In DNA form, the CDR3 reads TGCGCCAGCAGCTTGGGGGGAACGGGAGTAACCGAGCAGTACTTC. The gene calls are TRBV5-1 and TRBJ2-7, with TRBD2 as a possible D gene (6 bases). Germline assignment: CDR1 SGHRS and CDR2 YFSETQ. This CDR3 region has 15 residues. The V gene lost 0 bases and the J gene lost 6 bases, with 16 bases spanning the gap. Full variable domain (rest looked up from reference TRBV5-1 and TRBJ2-7): KAGVTQTPRYLIKTRGQQVTLSCSPISGHRSVSWYQQTPGQGLQFLFEYFSETQRNKGNFPGRFSGRQFSNSRSEMNVSTLELGDSALYLCASSLGGTGVTEQYFGPGTRLTVT.